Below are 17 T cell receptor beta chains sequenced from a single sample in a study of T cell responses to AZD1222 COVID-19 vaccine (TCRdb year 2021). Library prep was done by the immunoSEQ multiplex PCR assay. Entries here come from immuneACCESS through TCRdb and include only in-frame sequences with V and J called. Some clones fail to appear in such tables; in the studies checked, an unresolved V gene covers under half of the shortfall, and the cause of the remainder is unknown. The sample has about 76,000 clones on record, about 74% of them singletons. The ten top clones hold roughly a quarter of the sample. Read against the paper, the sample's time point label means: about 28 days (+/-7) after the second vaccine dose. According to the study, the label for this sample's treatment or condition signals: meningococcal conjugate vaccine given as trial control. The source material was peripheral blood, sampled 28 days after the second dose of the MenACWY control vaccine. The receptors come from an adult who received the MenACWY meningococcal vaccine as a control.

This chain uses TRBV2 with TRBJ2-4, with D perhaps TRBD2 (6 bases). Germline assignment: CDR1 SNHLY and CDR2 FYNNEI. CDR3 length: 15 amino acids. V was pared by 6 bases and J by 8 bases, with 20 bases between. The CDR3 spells CASSDGAGRADIQYF. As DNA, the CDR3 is TGTGCCAGCAGCGATGGGGCGGGACGGGCAGACATTCAGTACTTC.

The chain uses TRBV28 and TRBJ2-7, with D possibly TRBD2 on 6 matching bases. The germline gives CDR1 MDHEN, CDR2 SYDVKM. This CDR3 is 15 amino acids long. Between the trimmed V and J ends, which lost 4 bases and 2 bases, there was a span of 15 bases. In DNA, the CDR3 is TGTGCCAGCAGTTCGCGGGGCCCTTCCACCTACGAGCAGTACTTC. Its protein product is CASSSRGPSTYEQYF.

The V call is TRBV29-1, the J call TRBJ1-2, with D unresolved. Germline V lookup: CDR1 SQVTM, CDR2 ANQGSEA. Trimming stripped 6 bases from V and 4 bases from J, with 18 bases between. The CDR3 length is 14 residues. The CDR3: CSVTIDPGVYGYTF. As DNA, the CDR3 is TGCAGCGTGACAATAGACCCGGGCGTCTATGGCTACACCTTC.

For the CDR3, the DNA is TGTGCCAGCAGTCGCTTCGGTGAGCAGTACTTC. This codes for CASSRFGEQYF. The chain carries TRBV2 and TRBJ2-7; D gene ambiguous. The CDR3 totals 11 residues. The ends were cut back, 5 bases at V and 7 bases at J, with 9 bases in the middle. Germline CDR1 reads SNHLY; CDR2 reads FYNNEI.

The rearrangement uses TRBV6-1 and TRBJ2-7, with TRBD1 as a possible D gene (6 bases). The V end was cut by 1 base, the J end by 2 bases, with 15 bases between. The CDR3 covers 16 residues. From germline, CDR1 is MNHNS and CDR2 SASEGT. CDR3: CASSEGHRVQTYEQYF. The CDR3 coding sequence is TGTGCCAGCAGTGAAGGTCACAGGGTTCAAACCTACGAGCAGTACTTC.

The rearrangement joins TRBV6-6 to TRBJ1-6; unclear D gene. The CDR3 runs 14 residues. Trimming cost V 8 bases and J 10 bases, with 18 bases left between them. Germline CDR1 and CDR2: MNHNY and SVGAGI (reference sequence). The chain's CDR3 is CASEGRASSSPLHF. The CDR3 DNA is TGTGCCAGCGAAGGGAGGGCATCTTCCTCACCCCTCCACTTT.

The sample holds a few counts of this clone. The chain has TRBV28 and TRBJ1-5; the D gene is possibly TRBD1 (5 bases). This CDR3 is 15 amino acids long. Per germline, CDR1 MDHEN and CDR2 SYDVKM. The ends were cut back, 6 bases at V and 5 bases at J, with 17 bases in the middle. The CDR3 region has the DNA TGTGCCAGCAGGTTACCCCCGGGACCCGATCAGCCCCAGCATTTT. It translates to CASRLPPGPDQPQHF.

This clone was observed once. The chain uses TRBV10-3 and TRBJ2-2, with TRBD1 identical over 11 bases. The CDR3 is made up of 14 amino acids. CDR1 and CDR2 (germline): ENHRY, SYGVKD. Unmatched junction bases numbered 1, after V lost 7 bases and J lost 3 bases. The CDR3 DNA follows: TGTGCCATCAAGGGACAGGGGGACACCGGGGAGCTGTTTTTT. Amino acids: CAIKGQGDTGELFF.

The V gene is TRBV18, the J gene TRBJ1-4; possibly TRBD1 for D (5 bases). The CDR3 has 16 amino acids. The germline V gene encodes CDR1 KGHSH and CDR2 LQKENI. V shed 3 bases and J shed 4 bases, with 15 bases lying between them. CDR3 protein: CASSPGPASGNEKLFF. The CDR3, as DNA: TGTGCCAGCTCACCGGGACCCGCCTCCGGTAATGAAAAACTGTTTTTT.

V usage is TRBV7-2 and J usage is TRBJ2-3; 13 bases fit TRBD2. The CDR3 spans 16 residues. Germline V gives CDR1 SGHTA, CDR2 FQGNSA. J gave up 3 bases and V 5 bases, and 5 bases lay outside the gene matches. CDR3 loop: CASSPQLAGGTDTQYF. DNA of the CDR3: TGTGCCAGCAGCCCGCAACTAGCGGGGGGGACAGATACGCAGTATTTT.

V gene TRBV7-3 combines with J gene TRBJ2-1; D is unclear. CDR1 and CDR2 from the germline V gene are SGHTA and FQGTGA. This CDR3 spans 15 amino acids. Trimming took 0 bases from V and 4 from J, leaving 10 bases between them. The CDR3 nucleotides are TGTGCCAGCAGCTTAACTCGGACGGAGTACAATGAGCAGTTCTTC. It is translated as CASSLTRTEYNEQFF. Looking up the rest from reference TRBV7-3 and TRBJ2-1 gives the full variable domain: GAGVSQTPSNKVTEKGKYVELRCDPISGHTALYWYRQSLGQGPEFLIYFQGTGAADDSGLPNDRFFAVRPEGSVSTLKIQRTERGDSAVYLCASSLTRTEYNEQFFGPGTRLTVL.

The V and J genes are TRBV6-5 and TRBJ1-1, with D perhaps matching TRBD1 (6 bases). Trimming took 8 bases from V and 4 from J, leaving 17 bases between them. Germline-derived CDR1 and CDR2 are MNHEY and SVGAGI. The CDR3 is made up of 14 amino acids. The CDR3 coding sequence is TGTGCCAGCCGAGGGGGGATTGAGAGCACTGAAGCTTTCTTT. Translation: CASRGGIESTEAFF.

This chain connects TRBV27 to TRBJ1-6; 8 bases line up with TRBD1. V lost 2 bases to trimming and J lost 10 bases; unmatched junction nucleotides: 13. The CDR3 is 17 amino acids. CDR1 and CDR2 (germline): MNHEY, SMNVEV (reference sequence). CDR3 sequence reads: CASSLNAPDRGGSPLHF. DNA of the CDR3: TGTGCCAGCAGTTTAAATGCCCCCGACAGGGGAGGGTCACCCCTCCACTTT.

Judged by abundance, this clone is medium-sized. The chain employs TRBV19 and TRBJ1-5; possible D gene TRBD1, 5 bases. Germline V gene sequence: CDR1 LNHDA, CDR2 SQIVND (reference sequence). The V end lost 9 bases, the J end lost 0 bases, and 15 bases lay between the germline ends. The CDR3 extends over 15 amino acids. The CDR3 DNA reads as TGTGCCAGCCTACGGGGCTTCTATAGCAATCAGCCCCAGCATTTT. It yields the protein CASLRGFYSNQPQHF.

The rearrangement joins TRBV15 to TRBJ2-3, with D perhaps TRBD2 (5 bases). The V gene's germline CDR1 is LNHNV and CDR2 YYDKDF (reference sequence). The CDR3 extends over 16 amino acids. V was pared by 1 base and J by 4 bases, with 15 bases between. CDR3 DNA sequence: TGTGCCACCAGCAGAGCCAGCGGAACTCGGGCAGATACGCAGTATTTT. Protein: CATSRASGTRADTQYF. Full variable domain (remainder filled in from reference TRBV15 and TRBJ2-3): DAMVIQNPRYQVTQFGKPVTLSCSQTLNHNVMYWYQQKSSQAPKLLFHYYDKDFNNEADTPDNFQSRRPNTSFCFLDIRSPGLGDTAMYLCATSRASGTRADTQYFGPGTRLTVL.

CDR3 in DNA: TGTGCCAGCAGCCTCCGGCGGGGGGAGGCCAAAAACATTCAGTACTTC. It translates to CASSLRRGEAKNIQYF. This chain connects TRBV13 to TRBJ2-4; TRBD2 agrees at 8 bases. This CDR3 is built from 16 residues. After removal of 5 bases from V and 1 base from J, the junction contained 7 bases not matched to a gene. Germline assignment: CDR1 PRHDT and CDR2 FYEKMQ (reference sequence).

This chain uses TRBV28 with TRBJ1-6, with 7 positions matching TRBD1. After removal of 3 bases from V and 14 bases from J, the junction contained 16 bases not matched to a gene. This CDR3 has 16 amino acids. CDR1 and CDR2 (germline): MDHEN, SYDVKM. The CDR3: CASSFLGGRRGPTLHF. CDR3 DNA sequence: TGTGCCAGCAGTTTTTTGGGGGGCCGGAGGGGGCCGACCCTCCACTTT. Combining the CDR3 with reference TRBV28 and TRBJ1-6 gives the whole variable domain DVKVTQSSRYLVKRTGEKVFLECVQDMDHENMFWYRQDPGLGLRLIYFSYDVKMKEKGDIPEGYSVSREKKERFSLILESASTNQTSMYLCASSFLGGRRGPTLHFGNGTRLTVT.